The subject of this entry is one T cell receptor (beta chain). This sample is drawn from a study of CD8 T cells in ankylosing spondylitis. With molecular barcodes, quantitative 5'-RACE was used to make the TCR beta libraries. TCRdb passed the 5' RACE reads through MiXCR, listing each CDR3 protein once. The sample has some 240,000 distinct CDR3 sequences; about 9.1% are singletons. Per the germline V gene, CDR1 is MDHEN and CDR2 is SYDVKM. CDR3 size: 16 residues. J is TRBJ2-1 and V is TRBV28, with D perhaps TRBD1 (6 bases). This receptor was identified in a male donor with ankylosing spondylitis or in good health (not recorded which). The sample taken for sequencing was blood, either unsorted or a sorted T cell fraction (not recorded which). The CDR3: CVTGSDTGNRYNEQFF. CDR3 nucleotide sequence: TGTGTCACCGGGTCCGATACAGGGAATAGGTACAATGAGCAGTTCTTC.